This T cell receptor (beta chain) was profiled in a study of T cell responses to AZD1222 COVID-19 vaccine. The CDR3 length is 13 residues. Germline-derived CDR1 and CDR2 are SQVTM and ANQGSEA. Trimming shortened V by 7 bases and J by 7 bases, and 16 bases separated the two germline ends. Only in-frame clones appear in the TCRdb table, and some are missing; sequencing was by immunoSEQ multiplex PCR. The table includes more than 110,000 clones, approximately 91% detected once. The sequence was collected from an adult in good health. The chain joins TRBV29-1 to TRBJ1-4; D unresolved. The sample in question was peripheral blood, obtained on day 0 of AZD1222 vaccination. The CDR3 nucleotides read TGCAGCGGCCGGTGGGGTTCCGCTGAAAAACTGTTTTTT. This codes for CSGRWGSAEKLFF.